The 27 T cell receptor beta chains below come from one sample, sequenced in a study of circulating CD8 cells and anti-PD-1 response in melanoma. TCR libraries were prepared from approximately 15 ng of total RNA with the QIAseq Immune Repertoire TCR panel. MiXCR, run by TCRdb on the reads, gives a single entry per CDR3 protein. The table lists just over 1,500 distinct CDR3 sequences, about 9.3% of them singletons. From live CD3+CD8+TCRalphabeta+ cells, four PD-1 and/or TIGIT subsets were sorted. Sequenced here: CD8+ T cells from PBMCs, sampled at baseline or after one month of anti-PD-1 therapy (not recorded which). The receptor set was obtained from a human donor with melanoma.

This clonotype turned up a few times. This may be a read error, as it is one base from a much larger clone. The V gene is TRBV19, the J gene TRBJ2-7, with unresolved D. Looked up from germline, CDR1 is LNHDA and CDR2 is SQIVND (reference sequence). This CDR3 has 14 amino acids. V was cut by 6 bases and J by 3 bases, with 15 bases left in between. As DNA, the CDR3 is TGTGCCAGTAGCACCTATATTGACGGCTACGAGCAGTACTTC. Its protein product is CASSTYIDGYEQYF.

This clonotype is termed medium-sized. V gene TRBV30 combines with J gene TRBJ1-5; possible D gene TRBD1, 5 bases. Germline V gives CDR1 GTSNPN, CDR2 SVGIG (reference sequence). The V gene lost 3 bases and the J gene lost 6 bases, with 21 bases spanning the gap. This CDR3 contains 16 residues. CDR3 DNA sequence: TGTGCCTGGAGCGAAGGACCGGGGACCCCAATTCAGCCCCAGCATTTT. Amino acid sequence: CAWSEGPGTPIQPQHF.

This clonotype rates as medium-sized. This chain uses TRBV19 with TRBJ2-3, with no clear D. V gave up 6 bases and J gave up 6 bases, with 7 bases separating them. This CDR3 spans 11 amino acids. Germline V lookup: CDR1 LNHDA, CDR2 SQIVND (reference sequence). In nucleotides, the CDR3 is TGTGCCAGTAGCCGGTCGGATACGCAGTATTTT. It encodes CASSRSDTQYF.

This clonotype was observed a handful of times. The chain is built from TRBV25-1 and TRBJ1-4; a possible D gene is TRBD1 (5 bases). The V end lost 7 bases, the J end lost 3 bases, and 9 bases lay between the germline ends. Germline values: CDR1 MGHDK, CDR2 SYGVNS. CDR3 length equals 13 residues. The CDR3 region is CASIDRSNEKLFF. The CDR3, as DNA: TGTGCCAGCATTGACAGATCTAATGAAAAACTGTTTTTT.

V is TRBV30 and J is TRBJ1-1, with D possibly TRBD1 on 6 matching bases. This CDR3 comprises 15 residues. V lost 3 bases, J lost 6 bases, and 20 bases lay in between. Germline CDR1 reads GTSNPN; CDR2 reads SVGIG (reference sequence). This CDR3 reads CAWRRRGLYGAEAFF. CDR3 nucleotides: TGTGCCTGGAGGAGGCGGGGGCTCTACGGCGCTGAAGCTTTCTTT.

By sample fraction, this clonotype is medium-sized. This CDR3 is CASSLVSYNEQFF. Written as DNA, the CDR3 is TGTGCCAGCAGCTTAGTATCTTACAATGAGCAGTTCTTC. The chain has TRBV11-3 and TRBJ2-1; the D is unclear. V was pared by 1 base and J by 4 bases, with 5 bases between. Germline V gene sequence: CDR1 SGHNT, CDR2 YENEEA. The CDR3 sequence is 13 residues long.

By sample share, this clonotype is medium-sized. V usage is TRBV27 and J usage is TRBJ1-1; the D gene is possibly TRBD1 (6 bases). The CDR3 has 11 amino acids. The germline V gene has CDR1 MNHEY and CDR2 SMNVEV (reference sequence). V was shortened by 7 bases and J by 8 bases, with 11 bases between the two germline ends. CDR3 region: CASTLGAEAFF. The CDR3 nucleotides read TGTGCCAGCACCTTGGGGGCGGAAGCTTTCTTT.

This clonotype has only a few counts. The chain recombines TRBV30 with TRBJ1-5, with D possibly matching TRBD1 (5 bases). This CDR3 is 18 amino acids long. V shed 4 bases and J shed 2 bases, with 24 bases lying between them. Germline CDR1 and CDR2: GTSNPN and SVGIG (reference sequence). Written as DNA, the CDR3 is TGTGCCTGGACGCACTACCGGGCAGGGAGTATGGGCAATCAGCCCCAGCATTTT. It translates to CAWTHYRAGSMGNQPQHF. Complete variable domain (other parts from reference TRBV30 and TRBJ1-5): SQTIHQWPATLVQPVGSPLSLECTVEGTSNPNLYWYRQAAGRGLQLLFYSVGIGQISSEVPQNLSASRPQDRQFILSSKKLLLSDSGFYLCAWTHYRAGSMGNQPQHFGDGTRLSIL.

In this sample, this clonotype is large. The CDR3 DNA follows: TGTGCCAGCAGCGCGGGGGGCGCGGATGAGCAGTTCTTC. Its protein product is CASSAGGADEQFF. The gene calls are TRBV9 and TRBJ2-1; the D gene is possibly TRBD2 (7 bases). Trimming shortened V by 3 bases and J by 8 bases, and 12 bases separated the two germline ends. The CDR3 contains 13 residues. CDR1 SGDLS and CDR2 YYNGEE come from the germline V gene.

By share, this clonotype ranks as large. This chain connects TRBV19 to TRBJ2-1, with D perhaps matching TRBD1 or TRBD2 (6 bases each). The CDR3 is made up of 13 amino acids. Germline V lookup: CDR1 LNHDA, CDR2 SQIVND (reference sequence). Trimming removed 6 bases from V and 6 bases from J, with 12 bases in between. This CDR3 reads CASSGSGANEQFF. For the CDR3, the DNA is TGTGCCAGTAGCGGGTCGGGGGCCAATGAGCAGTTCTTC.

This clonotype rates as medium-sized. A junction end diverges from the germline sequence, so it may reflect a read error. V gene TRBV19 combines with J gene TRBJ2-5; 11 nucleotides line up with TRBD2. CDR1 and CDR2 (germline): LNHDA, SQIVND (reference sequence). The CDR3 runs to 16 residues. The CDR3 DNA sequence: TGTGCCAGTAGTGCGTCAACCGGGACTAGCGGTGAGACCCAGTACTTT. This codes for CASSASTGTSGETQYF.

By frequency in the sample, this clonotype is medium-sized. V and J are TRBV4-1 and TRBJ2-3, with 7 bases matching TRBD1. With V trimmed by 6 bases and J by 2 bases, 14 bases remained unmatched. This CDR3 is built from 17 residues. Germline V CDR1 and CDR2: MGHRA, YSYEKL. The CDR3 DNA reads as TGCGCCAGCAGTGGGCGTAAGGACAGGAGATTCACAGATACGCAGTATTTT. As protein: CASSGRKDRRFTDTQYF.

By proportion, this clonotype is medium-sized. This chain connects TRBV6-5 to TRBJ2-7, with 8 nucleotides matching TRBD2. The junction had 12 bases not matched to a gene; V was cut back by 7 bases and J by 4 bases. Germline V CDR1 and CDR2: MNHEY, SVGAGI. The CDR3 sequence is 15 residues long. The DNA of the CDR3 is TGTGCCAGCAAGGTTTCAGCGGGGGCCTTTTACGAGCAGTACTTC. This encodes CASKVSAGAFYEQYF.

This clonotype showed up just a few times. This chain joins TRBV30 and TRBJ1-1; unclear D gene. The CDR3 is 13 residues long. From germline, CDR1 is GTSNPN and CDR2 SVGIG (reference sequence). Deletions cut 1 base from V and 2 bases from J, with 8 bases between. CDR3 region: CAWSDTFNTEAFF. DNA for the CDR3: TGTGCCTGGAGTGACACTTTTAACACTGAAGCTTTCTTT.

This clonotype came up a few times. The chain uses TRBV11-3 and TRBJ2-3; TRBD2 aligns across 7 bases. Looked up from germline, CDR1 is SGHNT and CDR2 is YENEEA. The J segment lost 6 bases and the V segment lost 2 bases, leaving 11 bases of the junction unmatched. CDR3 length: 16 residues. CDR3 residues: CASSLMSGEPPDTQYF. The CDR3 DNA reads TGTGCCAGCAGCTTAATGAGCGGGGAACCCCCGGATACGCAGTATTTT.

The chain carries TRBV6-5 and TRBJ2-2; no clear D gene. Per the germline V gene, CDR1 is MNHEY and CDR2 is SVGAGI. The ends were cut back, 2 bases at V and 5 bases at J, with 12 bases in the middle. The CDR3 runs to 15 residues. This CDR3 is CASSYGRLITGELFF. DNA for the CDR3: TGTGCCAGCAGTTACGGACGCTTGATTACCGGGGAGCTGTTTTTT.

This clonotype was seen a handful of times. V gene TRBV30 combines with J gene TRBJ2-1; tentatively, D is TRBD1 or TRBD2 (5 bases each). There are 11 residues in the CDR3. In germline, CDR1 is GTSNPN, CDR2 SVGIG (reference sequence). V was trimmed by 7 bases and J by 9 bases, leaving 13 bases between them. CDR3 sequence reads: CASGDGGEQFF. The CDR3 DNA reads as TGTGCCTCTGGGGACGGAGGTGAGCAGTTCTTC.

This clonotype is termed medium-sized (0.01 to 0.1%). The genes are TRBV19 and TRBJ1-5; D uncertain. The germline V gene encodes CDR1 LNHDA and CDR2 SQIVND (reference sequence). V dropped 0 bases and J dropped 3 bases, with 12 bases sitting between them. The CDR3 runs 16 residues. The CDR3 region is CASSIDLMTDNQPQHF. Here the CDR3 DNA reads TGTGCCAGTAGTATAGATCTTATGACGGACAATCAGCCCCAGCATTTT.

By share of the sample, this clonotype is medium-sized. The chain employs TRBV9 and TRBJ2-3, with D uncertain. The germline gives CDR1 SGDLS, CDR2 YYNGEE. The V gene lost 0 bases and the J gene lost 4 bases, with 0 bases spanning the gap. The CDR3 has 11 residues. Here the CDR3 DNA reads TGTGCCAGCAGCGTAGCAGATACGCAGTATTTT. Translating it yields CASSVADTQYF. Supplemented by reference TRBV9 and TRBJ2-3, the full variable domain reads DSGVTQTPKHLITATGQRVTLRCSPRSGDLSVYWYQQSLDQGLQFLIQYYNGEERAKGNILERFSAQQFPDLHSELNLSSLELGDSALYFCASSVADTQYFGPGTRLTVL.

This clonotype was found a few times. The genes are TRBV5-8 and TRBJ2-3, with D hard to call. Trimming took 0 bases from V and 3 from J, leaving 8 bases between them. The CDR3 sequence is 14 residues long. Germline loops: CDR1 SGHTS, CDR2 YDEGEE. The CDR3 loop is CASSLEGGTDTQYF. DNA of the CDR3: TGTGCCAGCAGCTTGGAGGGTGGGACAGATACGCAGTATTTT. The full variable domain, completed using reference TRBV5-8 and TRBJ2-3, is EAGVTQSPTHLIKTRGQQATLRCSPISGHTSVYWYQQALGLGLQFLLWYDEGEERNRGNFPPRFSGRQFPNYSSELNVNALELEDSALYLCASSLEGGTDTQYFGPGTRLTVL.

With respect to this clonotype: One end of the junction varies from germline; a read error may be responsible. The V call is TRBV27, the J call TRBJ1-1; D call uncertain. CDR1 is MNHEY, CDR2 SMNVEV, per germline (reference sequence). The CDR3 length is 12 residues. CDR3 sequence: CASEGLNTEASF. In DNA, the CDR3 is TGTGCCAGTGAAGGATTGAACACTGAGGCTTCCTTT.

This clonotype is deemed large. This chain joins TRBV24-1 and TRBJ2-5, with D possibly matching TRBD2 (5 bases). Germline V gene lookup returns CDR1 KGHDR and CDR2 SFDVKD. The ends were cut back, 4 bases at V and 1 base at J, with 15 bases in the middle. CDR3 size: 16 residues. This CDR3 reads CATSDHSDGGQETQYF. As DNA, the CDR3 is TGTGCCACCAGTGACCACTCGGACGGAGGCCAAGAGACCCAGTACTTC.

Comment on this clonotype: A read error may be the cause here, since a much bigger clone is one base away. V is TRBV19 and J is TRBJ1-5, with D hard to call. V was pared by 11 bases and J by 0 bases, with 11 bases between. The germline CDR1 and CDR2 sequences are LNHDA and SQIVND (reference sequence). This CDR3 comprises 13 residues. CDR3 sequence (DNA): TGTGCCTGGGCGCCGTATAGCAATCAGCCCCAGCATTTT. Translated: CAWAPYSNQPQHF.

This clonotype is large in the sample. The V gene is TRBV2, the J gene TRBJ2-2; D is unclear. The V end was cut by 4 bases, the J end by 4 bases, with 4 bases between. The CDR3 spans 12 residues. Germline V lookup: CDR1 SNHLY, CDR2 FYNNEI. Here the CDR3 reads CASSVSTGELFF. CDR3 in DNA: TGTGCCAGCAGTGTATCCACCGGGGAGCTGTTTTTT.

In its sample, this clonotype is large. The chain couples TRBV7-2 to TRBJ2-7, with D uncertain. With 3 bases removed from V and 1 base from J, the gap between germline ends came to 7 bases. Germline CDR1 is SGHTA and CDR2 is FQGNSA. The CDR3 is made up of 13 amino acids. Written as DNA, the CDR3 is TGTGCCAGCAGCTTTGCCGGATCCTACGAGCAGTACTTC. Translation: CASSFAGSYEQYF. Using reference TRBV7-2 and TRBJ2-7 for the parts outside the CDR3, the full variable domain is GAGVSQSPSNKVTEKGKDVELRCDPISGHTALYWYRQSLGQGLEFLIYFQGNSAPDKSGLPSDRFSAERTGGSVSTLTIQRTQQEDSAVYLCASSFAGSYEQYFGPGTRLTVT.

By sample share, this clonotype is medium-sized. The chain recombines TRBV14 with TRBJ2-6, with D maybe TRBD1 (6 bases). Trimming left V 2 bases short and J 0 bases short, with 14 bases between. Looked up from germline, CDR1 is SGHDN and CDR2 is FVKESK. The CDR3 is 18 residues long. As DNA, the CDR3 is TGTGCCAGCAGCCAAAGGGGGTTACAAGTCTCTGGGGCCAACGTCCTGACTTTC. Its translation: CASSQRGLQVSGANVLTF. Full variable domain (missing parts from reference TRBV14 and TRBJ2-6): EAGVTQFPSHSVIEKGQTVTLRCDPISGHDNLYWYRRVMGKEIKFLLHFVKESKQDESGMPNNRFLAERTGGTYSTLKVQPAELEDSGVYFCASSQRGLQVSGANVLTFGAGSRLTVL.

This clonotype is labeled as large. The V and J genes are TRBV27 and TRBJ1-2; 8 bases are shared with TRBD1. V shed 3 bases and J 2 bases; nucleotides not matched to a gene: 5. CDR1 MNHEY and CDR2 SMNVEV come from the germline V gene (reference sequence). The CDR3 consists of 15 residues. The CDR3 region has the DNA TGTGCCAGCAGTTTGGCAGGGGGCGCCAACTATGGCTACACCTTC. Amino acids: CASSLAGGANYGYTF.